These 32 T cell receptor beta chains originate from one sample sequenced in a study of blood T cell repertoires in COVID-19. Repertoires were generated with immunoSEQ multiplex PCR, while TCRdb's copy carries only in-frame clones and drops some. The data contain a few hundred thousand clones, around 87% of them singletons. The sequencing input was peripheral blood. All receptors come from a woman aged 45-59 years who had recovered from COVID-19.

The gene calls are TRBV30 and TRBJ2-1; a possible D gene is TRBD2 (6 bases). This CDR3 is 14 amino acids long. Trimming left V 8 bases short and J 0 bases short, with 14 bases between. Germline CDR1 and CDR2: GTSNPN and SVGIG (reference sequence). The CDR3 reads CAIAAGSSYNEQFF. The DNA of the CDR3 is TGTGCCATCGCAGCGGGTAGCTCCTACAATGAGCAGTTCTTC. Supplemented by reference TRBV30 and TRBJ2-1, the full variable domain reads SQTIHQWPATLVQPVGSPLSLECTVEGTSNPNLYWYRQAAGRGLQLLFYSVGIGQISSEVPQNLSASRPQDRQFILSSKKLLLSDSGFYLCAIAAGSSYNEQFFGPGTRLTVL.

This chain connects TRBV4-3 to TRBJ2-3; maybe TRBD2 (6 bases). V lost 0 bases, J lost 2 bases, and 18 bases lay in between. The germline V gene has CDR1 LGHNA and CDR2 YSLEER. This CDR3 region has 18 residues. The CDR3 nucleotides read TGCGCCAGCAGCCAAGATATCCCTGGCGGGGACTTCACAGATACGCAGTATTTT. This gives the protein CASSQDIPGGDFTDTQYF.

There are a few counts of this clone. The rearrangement links TRBV7-9 to TRBJ1-2, with D uncertain. Trimming left V 4 bases short and J 7 bases short, with 13 bases between. CDR3 size: 13 residues. Germline V gene data show CDR1 as SEHNR and CDR2 as FQNEAQ (reference sequence). DNA for the CDR3: TGTGCCAGCAGCTCGGCAGGAGGTATTGGCTACACCTTC. Protein: CASSSAGGIGYTF.

This chain connects TRBV9 to TRBJ2-3, with 8 bases that match TRBD1. This CDR3 region has 13 residues. Germline CDR1 SGDLS, CDR2 YYNGEE. The junction had 5 bases not matched to a gene; V was cut back by 3 bases and J by 8 bases. The CDR3 region is CASSGTGHSTQYF. As DNA, the CDR3 is TGTGCCAGCAGCGGGACAGGGCATAGTACGCAGTATTTT.

The rearrangement links TRBV10-2 to TRBJ1-1; 10 bases line up with TRBD1. Germline V CDR1 and CDR2: WSHSY, SAAADI. J lost 5 bases, V lost 6 bases, and 3 bases had no gene match. This CDR3 contains 13 residues. The CDR3 DNA sequence: TGCGCCAGCAGGACAGGGGGCGTTACTGAAGCTTTCTTT. Protein sequence: CASRTGGVTEAFF.

The genes are TRBV6-5 and TRBJ1-3, with D possibly matching TRBD1 (6 bases). There are 15 residues in the CDR3. Germline CDR1 reads MNHEY; CDR2 reads SVGAGI. Trimming pared 2 bases from V and 0 bases from J, leaving 8 bases between. Here the CDR3 reads CASSYRGSSGNTIYF. The CDR3 bases are TGTGCCAGCAGTTACAGGGGGAGCTCTGGAAACACCATATATTTT.

The chain couples TRBV28 to TRBJ1-5, with D unclear. The germline gives CDR1 MDHEN, CDR2 SYDVKM. The CDR3 extends over 15 amino acids. V was pared by 6 bases and J by 6 bases, with 18 bases between. CDR3 sequence reads: CASSPHDGLGQPQHF. In DNA form, the CDR3 reads TGTGCCAGCAGCCCCCATGACGGGTTAGGTCAGCCCCAGCATTTT.

The chain uses TRBV28 and TRBJ2-1, with D possibly being TRBD2 (6 bases). The CDR3 loop spans 15 amino acids. Germline assignment: CDR1 MDHEN and CDR2 SYDVKM. Deletions cut 5 bases from V and 3 bases from J, with 14 bases between. CDR3 amino acids: CASSPGLSYYNEQFF. The CDR3 bases are TGTGCCAGCAGTCCGGGACTCTCGTACTACAATGAGCAGTTCTTC.

The rearrangement links TRBV28 to TRBJ2-7; a possible D gene is TRBD2 (6 bases). The germline V gene has CDR1 MDHEN and CDR2 SYDVKM. The length of the CDR3 is 14 residues. V gave up 6 bases and J gave up 5 bases, with 17 bases separating them. The CDR3 sequence: CASSRSPGAHEQYF. The CDR3 DNA sequence: TGTGCCAGCAGCCGCTCCCCGGGAGCCCACGAGCAGTACTTC.

The chain uses TRBV7-2 and TRBJ1-1; D gene unclear. Germline V lookup: CDR1 SGHTA, CDR2 FQGNSA. The CDR3 runs 14 residues. V gave up 5 bases and J gave up 12 bases, with 22 bases separating them. DNA for the CDR3: TGTGCCAGCAGCCCCAATAGGGAGGAGTTTGGGACTTTCTTT. Its protein is CASSPNREEFGTFF.

The genes are TRBV28 and TRBJ2-7; D is perhaps TRBD2 (5 bases). Trimming removed 5 bases at V and 1 base at J, with 6 bases between. CDR1 is MDHEN and CDR2 is SYDVKM in the germline V gene. This CDR3 has 12 residues. The CDR3 sequence: CASSEGSYEQYF. The CDR3 bases are TGTGCCAGCAGTGAGGGATCCTACGAGCAGTACTTC. Supplemented by reference TRBV28 and TRBJ2-7, the full variable domain reads DVKVTQSSRYLVKRTGEKVFLECVQDMDHENMFWYRQDPGLGLRLIYFSYDVKMKEKGDIPEGYSVSREKKERFSLILESASTNQTSMYLCASSEGSYEQYFGPGTRLTVT.

V gene TRBV6-5 combines with J gene TRBJ2-2, with 12 bases identical to TRBD2. The junction had 4 bases not matched to a gene; V was cut back by 7 bases and J by 4 bases. Germline lookup yields CDR1 MNHEY and CDR2 SVGAGI. This CDR3 has 15 amino acids. CDR3 residues: CASTPSGRATGELFF. The CDR3 DNA is TGTGCCAGCACCCCTAGCGGGAGGGCCACCGGGGAGCTGTTTTTT.

The chain carries TRBV7-2 and TRBJ1-2; TRBD1 matches 9 bases. The CDR3 is 15 residues long. Germline assignment: CDR1 SGHTA and CDR2 FQGNSA. V dropped 3 bases and J dropped 8; count of bases not matched to a gene: 10. The CDR3 DNA follows: TGTGCCAGCAGCTTTCGGGACAGGGAGGTTGGGGGCTACACCTTC. Encoded protein: CASSFRDREVGGYTF.

In its sample, this clone was seen a few times. This sequence joins TRBV11-3 and TRBJ1-1, with 10 nucleotides matching TRBD1. Losses at the gene ends were 5 bases for V and 7 bases for J; bases not matched to a gene: 10. Germline CDR1 and CDR2: SGHNT and YENEEA. This CDR3 has 15 residues. CDR3 nucleotide sequence: TGTGCCAGCAGCGGAGGACAGGGGGACAAATTTGAAGCTTTCTTT. It translates to CASSGGQGDKFEAFF.

This chain joins TRBV7-8 and TRBJ2-7; TRBD1 agrees at 7 bases. There are 15 residues in the CDR3. Per germline, CDR1 SGHVS and CDR2 FQNEAQ. J gave up 8 bases and V 5 bases, and 15 bases lay outside the gene matches. The CDR3 DNA is TGTGCCAGCAGCCTCGGCCTTAGGACAGGCTTAAAGCAGTACTTC. Amino acid sequence: CASSLGLRTGLKQYF.

The rearrangement uses TRBV6-5 and TRBJ2-1, with D hard to call. The CDR3 spans 11 residues. V dropped 4 bases and J dropped 9 bases, with 7 bases sitting between them. Germline lookup yields CDR1 MNHEY and CDR2 SVGAGI. The CDR3 DNA sequence: TGTGCCAGCAGTTCTGGGCGTGAGCAGTTCTTC. It codes for CASSSGREQFF.

This sequence joins TRBV19 and TRBJ2-3; D remains ambiguous. CDR1 is LNHDA and CDR2 is SQIVND in the germline V gene (reference sequence). This CDR3 comprises 15 residues. Trimming shortened V by 3 bases and J by 2 bases, and 12 bases separated the two germline ends. As DNA, the CDR3 is TGTGCCAGTAGTATTCTTGGAGAGGCCACAGATACGCAGTATTTT. Amino acid sequence: CASSILGEATDTQYF.

This rearrangement joins TRBV6-2 or TRBV6-3 to TRBJ2-1; 15 nucleotides align to TRBD2. The CDR3 loop spans 14 amino acids. Germline values: CDR1 MNHEY, CDR2 SVGEGT. Trimming cost V 5 bases and J 9 bases; bases outside gene matches: 2. For the CDR3, the DNA is TGTGCCAGCAGTAGGACTAGCGGGGGGGGTGAGCAGTTCTTC. Translated, it gives CASSRTSGGGEQFF.

V usage is TRBV20-1 and J usage is TRBJ1-1, with 9 bases aligning to TRBD1. This CDR3 is 13 amino acids long. J was trimmed by 6 bases and V by 3 bases; bases with no gene match: 5. Germline CDR1 DFQATT, CDR2 SNEGSKA (reference sequence). This CDR3 reads CSASGTGTAEAFF. CDR3 DNA sequence: TGCAGTGCTAGTGGGACAGGGACTGCTGAAGCTTTCTTT.

This chain links TRBV18 with TRBJ2-2, with TRBD2 matching over 7 bases. The CDR3 is 16 residues long. Germline V gene data show CDR1 as KGHSH and CDR2 as LQKENI. Trimming took 2 bases from V and 1 from J; bases not matched to a gene: 4. CDR3 residues: CASSPLTSQNTGELFF. CDR3 sequence (DNA): TGTGCCAGCTCACCATTGACTAGCCAGAACACCGGGGAGCTGTTTTTT.

This clone has just a few counts. The chain has TRBV15 and TRBJ2-3; 10 positions match TRBD1. This CDR3 region has 15 residues. The J segment lost 3 bases and the V segment lost 8 bases, leaving 8 bases of the junction unmatched. Germline lookup yields CDR1 LNHNV and CDR2 YYDKDF (reference sequence). This chain's CDR3 is CATSPGTGDTDTQYF. CDR3 nucleotide sequence: TGTGCCACCTCCCCCGGGACAGGGGATACAGATACGCAGTATTTT.

V gene TRBV10-3 combines with J gene TRBJ1-5, with D perhaps TRBD1 (5 bases). The V and J ends lost 11 bases and 7 bases respectively, with 21 bases between them. The CDR3 has 14 amino acids. Germline V gene data show CDR1 as ENHRY and CDR2 as SYGVKD. As DNA, the CDR3 is TGTGCCTCAGGCGGGACCGGTAAGGGGCAGCCCCAGCATTTT. Its translation: CASGGTGKGQPQHF.

This rearrangement joins TRBV6-2 or TRBV6-3 to TRBJ1-1; 7 bases agree with TRBD1. Per the germline V gene, CDR1 is MNHEY and CDR2 is SVGEGT. V lost 1 base to trimming and J lost 1 base; unmatched junction nucleotides: 6. This CDR3 contains 16 residues. CDR3 in DNA: TGTGCCAGCAGTTACTACCGGACAGGAGGGAACACTGAAGCTTTCTTT. Encoded protein: CASSYYRTGGNTEAFF.

This sequence joins TRBV4-1 and TRBJ1-1, with D hard to call. V was pared by 1 base and J by 3 bases, with 9 bases between. CDR3 length: 14 residues. Germline V gene data show CDR1 as MGHRA and CDR2 as YSYEKL. The CDR3 nucleotides are TGCGCCAGCAGCCAAGCCCCTCGGGACACTGAAGCTTTCTTT. Protein sequence: CASSQAPRDTEAFF.

The rearrangement uses TRBV9 and TRBJ1-2; unclear D gene. The V and J ends lost 0 bases and 6 bases respectively, with 9 bases between them. The CDR3 extends over 13 amino acids. Germline V lookup: CDR1 SGDLS, CDR2 YYNGEE. CDR3 in amino acids: CASSVVLGDGYTF. The CDR3 DNA follows: TGTGCCAGCAGCGTAGTTTTGGGCGATGGCTACACCTTC.

Only one count was recorded for this clone. V and J are TRBV4-1 and TRBJ1-6, with a weak D call TRBD1 (5 bases). Germline CDR1 MGHRA, CDR2 YSYEKL. V lost 1 base and J 7 bases, leaving 17 bases between the germline ends. This CDR3 has 17 amino acids. CDR3: CASSQVGRAIENSPLHF. The CDR3 DNA reads as TGCGCCAGCAGCCAAGTGGGCAGGGCGATCGAAAATTCACCCCTCCACTTT.

The rearrangement uses TRBV5-1 and TRBJ2-1, with 10 bases identical to TRBD2. Germline V gene sequence: CDR1 SGHRS, CDR2 YFSETQ. V lost 3 bases, J lost 9 bases, and 12 bases stayed unmatched. CDR3 length: 16 residues. The CDR3 coding sequence is TGCGCCAGCAGCTGGACTAGCGGACCTACAACAATTGAGCAGTTCTTC. Encoded protein: CASSWTSGPTTIEQFF.

The chain recombines TRBV13 with TRBJ2-3; 12 bases agree with TRBD2. In germline, CDR1 is PRHDT, CDR2 FYEKMQ (reference sequence). With V trimmed by 5 bases and J by 4 bases, 7 bases remained unmatched. CDR3 length: 16 amino acids. CDR3 amino acids: CASSLWTSGIPDTQYF. The CDR3 nucleotides are TGTGCCAGCAGCCTCTGGACTAGCGGGATCCCAGATACGCAGTATTTT.

The V call is TRBV27, the J call TRBJ2-1; a weak D match, TRBD1 (6 bases). The CDR3 has 12 residues. The V end lost 5 bases, the J end lost 12 bases, and 14 bases lay between the germline ends. CDR1 is MNHEY and CDR2 is SMNVEV in the germline V gene (reference sequence). The CDR3 region is CASSTRGKGQFF. As DNA, the CDR3 is TGTGCCAGCAGTACTAGGGGGAAAGGGCAGTTCTTC.

The genes are TRBV7-9 and TRBJ2-4; possible D gene TRBD1, 5 bases. Trimming left V 2 bases short and J 6 bases short, with 17 bases between. Germline V lookup: CDR1 SEHNR, CDR2 FQNEAQ (reference sequence). CDR3 length: 16 residues. The DNA of the CDR3 is TGTGCCAGCAGCTTATCCAGTAGGGGCGTAGGAAACATTCAGTACTTC. Protein sequence: CASSLSSRGVGNIQYF.

DNA for the CDR3: TGTGCCAGCAGCGGGACTAACTACGAGCAGTACTTC. It is translated as CASSGTNYEQYF. This chain joins TRBV6-5 and TRBJ2-7; TRBD2 aligns across 7 bases. The V and J ends lost 6 bases and 3 bases, in that order; junction bases with no gene match: 2. CDR3 size: 12 residues. CDR1 is MNHEY, CDR2 SVGAGI, per germline.

The CDR3, as DNA: TGCAGTGCTAGTAAGGGTGAGGGCACTGAAGCTTTCTTT. Its translation is CSASKGEGTEAFF. The chain joins TRBV20-1 to TRBJ1-1; D remains ambiguous. The ends were cut back, 3 bases at V and 4 bases at J, with 12 bases in the middle. Looked up from germline, CDR1 is DFQATT and CDR2 is SNEGSKA (reference sequence). The CDR3 consists of 13 residues.